The source of this T cell receptor (beta chain) is a study of blood T cell repertoires in COVID-19. Germline values: CDR1 SGHTS, CDR2 YDEGEE. This CDR3 is 15 amino acids long. Deletions cut 1 base from V and 1 base from J, with 6 bases between. Sequencing was performed with immunoSEQ multiplex PCR; in TCRdb, only in-frame clones are kept and a portion is missing. The table includes around 140,000 clones, 84% detected once. The sequence was collected from a woman at least 80 years old with acute or convalescent COVID-19. The chain employs TRBV5-8 and TRBJ2-6; D not resolved. The sequenced material came from peripheral blood. The CDR3 sequence: CASSLRRSGANVLTF. The CDR3 DNA reads as TGTGCCAGCAGCTTGCGTCGTTCTGGGGCCAACGTCCTGACTTTC. The variable domain in full, completed from reference TRBV5-8 and TRBJ2-6, reads EAGVTQSPTHLIKTRGQQATLRCSPISGHTSVYWYQQALGLGLQFLLWYDEGEERNRGNFPPRFSGRQFPNYSSELNVNALELEDSALYLCASSLRRSGANVLTFGAGSRLTVL.